Below, 26 T cell receptor beta chains from the same sample are listed, as sequenced in a study of CD8 T cells in Susac syndrome. An amount of RNA that ranged from roughly 0.45 to 1 ug was reverse transcribed with random hexamers. Each CDR3 protein gets one entry after TCRdb re-called the immunoSEQ multiplex PCR reads with MiXCR. The sample lists about 82,000 distinct CDR3 sequences, approximately 96% occurring once. The sequencing input was CD8+ T cells from PBMCs. The receptors here all came from a human donor with Susac syndrome.

DNA of the CDR3: TGTGCCAGCAGTCCCGAAGGGGTGAGCACAGATACGCAGTATTTT. Its protein product is CASSPEGVSTDTQYF. This chain connects TRBV12-3 or TRBV12-4 to TRBJ2-3, with D perhaps matching TRBD1 (5 bases). The CDR3 spans 15 residues. V was pared by 5 bases and J by 0 bases, with 12 bases between.

The CDR3 sequence is CSGVDSGTGAQPQHF. The CDR3 coding sequence is TGCAGTGGCGTAGACTCCGGGACAGGGGCCCAGCCCCAGCATTTT. V usage is TRBV20-1 and J usage is TRBJ1-5, with TRBD1 identical over 10 bases. The CDR3 loop spans 15 amino acids. The junction had 13 bases not matched to a gene; V was cut back by 7 bases and J by 7 bases. Looked up from germline, CDR1 is DFQATT and CDR2 is SNEGSKA (reference sequence).

The rearrangement joins TRBV6-6 to TRBJ1-1; the match to TRBD1 covers 7 bases. The CDR3 is made up of 15 amino acids. V gave up 6 bases and J gave up 4 bases; unmatched junction bases: 11. The germline V gene has CDR1 MNHNY and CDR2 SVGAGI (reference sequence). The CDR3 protein is CASRAATRQGTEAFF. The CDR3 bases are TGTGCCAGCAGGGCAGCAACCCGACAGGGCACTGAAGCTTTCTTT.

V usage is TRBV5-6 and J usage is TRBJ1-1; tentative D call: TRBD1 (6 bases). CDR1 is SGHDT, CDR2 YYEEEE, per germline. V lost 3 bases and J lost 8, with 14 bases in between. The CDR3 contains 13 residues. The CDR3 sequence is CASSSDSPAEAFF. The CDR3 coding sequence is TGTGCCAGCAGCTCGGACAGCCCAGCCGAAGCTTTCTTT.

The J gene is TRBJ2-2, the V gene TRBV30; unclear D gene. The germline gives CDR1 GTSNPN, CDR2 SVGIG (reference sequence). Trimming removed 4 bases at V and 2 bases at J, with 8 bases between. The CDR3 is 13 amino acids. CDR3 coding DNA: TGTGCCTGGACCTGGGCTAACACCGGGGAGCTGTTTTTT. Residues: CAWTWANTGELFF.

The rearrangement joins TRBV13 to TRBJ2-4, with 10 bases identical to TRBD1. The CDR3 sequence is 17 residues long. CDR1 is PRHDT, CDR2 FYEKMQ, per germline (reference sequence). V lost 5 bases, J lost 11 bases, and 18 bases stayed unmatched. CDR3 nucleotides: TGTGCCAGCAGCAGCGTCGGGGACAGGGGTGTATCGGCCGTTCAGTACTTC. It specifies CASSSVGDRGVSAVQYF.

This chain uses TRBV6-5 with TRBJ1-4; no firm D call. The length of the CDR3 is 11 residues. Germline CDR1 MNHEY, CDR2 SVGAGI. V lost 6 bases to trimming and J lost 7 bases, with 6 bases between them. CDR3 nucleotide sequence: TGTGCCAGCAGGGACCTTGAAAAACTGTTTTTT. This translates into CASRDLEKLFF.

In DNA, the CDR3 is TGCAGTGCTAGGAAGGTGGAGCAGTTCTTC. Translation: CSARKVEQFF. The J gene is TRBJ2-1, the V gene TRBV20-1; D gene uncertain. CDR3 length: 10 amino acids. Trimming cost V 3 bases and J 10 bases, with 7 bases left between them. Germline assignment: CDR1 DFQATT and CDR2 SNEGSKA (reference sequence).

J is TRBJ1-4 and V is TRBV5-1; D might be TRBD1 (5 bases). CDR1 SGHRS and CDR2 YFSETQ come from the germline V gene. The CDR3 runs 17 residues. The germline V and J ends were trimmed by 7 bases and 0 bases, with 19 bases remaining between them. CDR3 in DNA: TGCGCCAGCCAGCCGGGACGGATGGTACCAACTAATGAAAAACTGTTTTTT. Translation: CASQPGRMVPTNEKLFF.

The chain uses TRBV27 and TRBJ1-1, with D unresolved. V was trimmed by 2 bases and J by 6 bases, leaving 10 bases between them. CDR1 MNHEY and CDR2 SMNVEV come from the germline V gene (reference sequence). This CDR3 is built from 13 residues. In DNA, the CDR3 is TGTGCCAGCAGTTTAAGCTTCGGGGCTGAAGCTTTCTTT. Translating gives CASSLSFGAEAFF.

J is TRBJ2-3 and V is TRBV5-1; TRBD1 aligns across 7 bases. Germline loops: CDR1 SGHRS, CDR2 YFSETQ. The length of the CDR3 is 15 residues. Trimming removed 4 bases from V and 5 bases from J; junction bases left unmatched: 10. DNA for the CDR3: TGCGCCAGCAGCCCCCAGGGGGATAGAGGAGATACGCAGTATTTT. It encodes CASSPQGDRGDTQYF.

The J gene is TRBJ1-2, the V gene TRBV15; D gene ambiguous. V was shortened by 4 bases and J by 3 bases, with 12 bases between the two germline ends. Germline V gene data show CDR1 as LNHNV and CDR2 as YYDKDF (reference sequence). This CDR3 has 14 residues. For the CDR3, the DNA is TGTGCCACCAGCAACAGCGCGGCCCACTATGGCTACACCTTC. It specifies CATSNSAAHYGYTF.

The chain uses TRBV20-1 and TRBJ1-5; no clear D. The length of the CDR3 is 16 residues. Trimming left V 6 bases short and J 2 bases short, with 20 bases between. Germline values: CDR1 DFQATT, CDR2 SNEGSKA (reference sequence). CDR3 coding DNA: TGCAGTGCCAGACGGGAATGGGGAGAAGGCAATCAGCCCCAGCATTTT. Translating it yields CSARREWGEGNQPQHF.

The rearrangement joins TRBV29-1 to TRBJ1-2; 7 nucleotides line up with TRBD1. Looked up from germline, CDR1 is SQVTM and CDR2 is ANQGSEA. The CDR3 has 14 residues. Trimming removed 7 bases from V and 8 bases from J; junction bases left unmatched: 16. CDR3 nucleotide sequence: TGCAGCGCCTCGACAGGGTCCCTAACTAGGGGCTACACCTTC. Translation: CSASTGSLTRGYTF.

The V and J genes are TRBV7-2 and TRBJ2-7; 10 nucleotides agree with TRBD2. V lost 8 bases and J lost 1; bases outside the gene matches: 8. Germline CDR1 reads SGHTA; CDR2 reads FQGNSA. The CDR3 covers 15 residues. The CDR3: CASSPAGGRSYEQYF. In DNA, the CDR3 is TGTGCCAGCTCGCCAGCGGGGGGGCGATCCTACGAGCAGTACTTC.

The CDR3, as DNA: TGTGCCAGCAGCGGAGCGGGGCCTCAAGATACGCAGTATTTT. Translated: CASSGAGPQDTQYF. This sequence joins TRBV5-4 and TRBJ2-3, with 7 bases identical to TRBD2. The CDR3 runs 14 residues. Germline values: CDR1 SGHNT, CDR2 YYREEE (reference sequence). After removal of 4 bases from V and 5 bases from J, the junction contained 7 bases not matched to a gene.

J is TRBJ2-3 and V is TRBV6-5, with TRBD2 matching 8 bases. With 4 bases clipped from V and 3 bases from J, the junction kept 12 bases outside the gene matches. CDR1 MNHEY and CDR2 SVGAGI come from the germline V gene. The CDR3 is made up of 17 amino acids. The CDR3 here is CASSSPIGAGETDTQYF. CDR3 coding DNA: TGTGCCAGCAGTTCCCCAATAGGAGCGGGGGAAACAGATACGCAGTATTTT.

The chain joins TRBV7-9 to TRBJ2-3; D call uncertain. V was shortened by 3 bases and J by 5 bases, with 6 bases between the two germline ends. The CDR3 has 12 amino acids. CDR1 is SEHNR and CDR2 is FQNEAQ in the germline V gene (reference sequence). CDR3 nucleotide sequence: TGTGCCAGCAGCTTCGGTGGAGATACGCAGTATTTT. It codes for CASSFGGDTQYF.

Written as DNA, the CDR3 is TGCGCCAGCAGCGGAGGGGAGATCGGGACAGGGGTCACTGGGGCCAACGTCCTGACTTTC. Amino acid sequence: CASSGGEIGTGVTGANVLTF. This chain connects TRBV5-1 to TRBJ2-6, with 10 bases lining up with TRBD1. Unmatched junction bases numbered 15, after V lost 4 bases and J lost 2 bases. The germline gives CDR1 SGHRS, CDR2 YFSETQ. The CDR3 runs 20 residues.

The V call is TRBV30, the J call TRBJ1-2; no firm D call. With 1 base removed from V and 5 bases from J, the gap between germline ends came to 23 bases. Germline-derived CDR1 and CDR2 are GTSNPN and SVGIG (reference sequence). CDR3 length equals 17 residues. The CDR3 loop is CAWSAAKTGKPAYGYTF. The CDR3 DNA is TGTGCCTGGAGTGCCGCAAAAACGGGGAAACCGGCGTATGGCTACACCTTC.

The chain is built from TRBV28 and TRBJ1-5; D is possibly TRBD1 (6 bases). From germline, CDR1 is MDHEN and CDR2 SYDVKM. This CDR3 spans 15 amino acids. V was shortened by 1 base and J by 4 bases, with 11 bases between the two germline ends. The DNA for the CDR3 is TGTGCCAGCAGTTTATCCGAGAGGGGGAATCAGCCCCAGCATTTT. It encodes CASSLSERGNQPQHF.

The chain uses TRBV5-4 and TRBJ2-1; D is uncertain. The V end lost 0 bases, the J end lost 7 bases, and 14 bases lay between the germline ends. CDR1 is SGHNT and CDR2 is YYREEE in the germline V gene (reference sequence). The CDR3 is 15 amino acids. As DNA, the CDR3 is TGTGCCAGCAGCTTGGACGGGCCGGCTAGTAATGAGCAGTTCTTC. Protein product: CASSLDGPASNEQFF.

This chain joins TRBV19 and TRBJ2-2, with D perhaps being TRBD1 or TRBD2 (5 bases each). The CDR3 spans 13 residues. Per germline, CDR1 LNHDA and CDR2 SQIVND (reference sequence). The V and J ends lost 7 bases and 4 bases respectively, with 10 bases between them. CDR3 loop: CASTGTFTGELFF. In DNA, the CDR3 is TGTGCCAGTACAGGGACCTTCACCGGGGAGCTGTTTTTT. The full variable domain, in which reference TRBV19 and TRBJ2-2 provide the parts outside the CDR3, is DGGITQSPKYLFRKEGQNVTLSCEQNLNHDAMYWYRQDPGQGLRLIYYSQIVNDFQKGDIAEGYSVSREKKESFPLTVTSAQKNPTAFYLCASTGTFTGELFFGEGSRLTVL.

This chain's CDR3 is CSVGGLAGGNGETQYF. As DNA, the CDR3 is TGCAGCGTCGGGGGACTAGCGGGGGGGAACGGAGAGACCCAGTACTTC. The V and J genes are TRBV29-1 and TRBJ2-5; 16 nucleotides agree with TRBD2. The germline gives CDR1 SQVTM, CDR2 ANQGSEA. The V gene end was trimmed by 6 bases and the J gene end by 4 bases; junction bases not matched to a gene: 8. CDR3 size: 16 residues.

This chain connects TRBV7-8 to TRBJ1-1; 9 bases map to TRBD1. The length of the CDR3 is 17 residues. The germline V gene has CDR1 SGHVS and CDR2 FQNEAQ. V shed 5 bases and J 6 bases; nucleotides not matched to a gene: 16. Here the CDR3 DNA reads TGTGCCAGCAGCCCCCCTCTGAGGGACAGGGTTAACTCTGAAGCTTTCTTT. Translated, it gives CASSPPLRDRVNSEAFF.

The chain employs TRBV9 and TRBJ2-2, with D possibly being TRBD2 (6 bases). Looked up from germline, CDR1 is SGDLS and CDR2 is YYNGEE. Trimming left V 0 bases short and J 3 bases short, with 9 bases between. CDR3 length: 15 amino acids. CDR3 nucleotides: TGTGCCAGCAGCGTAGAAGCGGGTTACACCGGGGAGCTGTTTTTT. It is translated as CASSVEAGYTGELFF.